Only a few counts were recorded for the clone carrying this T cell receptor (beta chain). Its cognate antigen is unknown. This table comes from immunoSEQ multiplex PCR, and its TCRdb copy is limited to in-frame clones, with some not included. The table shows about 160,000 clones, with 85% to 90% occurring only once. The sample belongs to a study of cytomegalovirus exposure and HLA in healthy donors. Background on the study: Per a later analysis, the approximately 690 first-cohort and 110 or so validation repertoires shared one platform. Study-wide points: Cytomegalovirus association was listed for 164 TCR beta chains. CMV antigen specificity was confirmed in vitro for a few CMV-associated chains. Published work reported that the classifier diagnosed cytomegalovirus status with high specificity and sensitivity.

The CDR3 loop spans 14 amino acids. Per the germline V gene, CDR1 is WNHNN and CDR2 is SYGVQD (reference sequence). Trimming removed 3 bases from V and 4 bases from J; junction bases left unmatched: 4. The TCR sequence derives from a woman under 30 in good health and CMV-seropositive. The genes are TRBV10-1 and TRBJ1-2; 8 bases are shared with TRBD1. Sample: PBMCs. The chain's CDR3 is CASSDVTGVYGYTF. CDR3 coding DNA: TGCGCCAGCAGTGACGTGACAGGGGTCTATGGCTACACCTTC.